The 17 T cell receptor beta chains listed next were all sequenced from one sample in a study of cytomegalovirus exposure and HLA in healthy donors. PCR primers comprised 60 Vbeta and 13 Jbeta primers. Assay used: immunoSEQ multiplex PCR; TCRdb lists only in-frame clones, some missing. The sample has about 150,000 clones, about 83% seen once. The source material was PBMCs. The receptors here all came from a man aged 35-49 years in good health and CMV-seropositive.

This clone was seen more than once but under ten times. The rearrangement links TRBV4-1 to TRBJ2-1; the match to TRBD2 covers 11 bases. Germline loops: CDR1 MGHRA, CDR2 YSYEKL. Trimming removed 2 bases from V and 7 bases from J; junction bases left unmatched: 7. CDR3 length equals 16 residues. CDR3 in amino acids: CASSQSLAGVWNEQFF. The CDR3 DNA follows: TGCGCCAGCAGCCAATCACTAGCGGGAGTGTGGAATGAGCAGTTCTTC.

With respect to this clone: Additional DNA sequences in this sample encode the identical CDR3. This chain connects TRBV7-8 to TRBJ2-7; D gene ambiguous. Germline CDR1 and CDR2: SGHVS and FQNEAQ. The CDR3 extends over 14 amino acids. Trimming shortened V by 1 base and J by 3 bases, and 10 bases separated the two germline ends. The CDR3 DNA sequence: TGTGCCAGCAGCTTAGGCAGTTCCAGCTACGAGCAGTACTTC. Residues: CASSLGSSSYEQYF.

The chain joins TRBV19 to TRBJ2-6; no firm D call. CDR1 and CDR2 (germline): LNHDA, SQIVND (reference sequence). CDR3 length equals 15 residues. Trimming shortened V by 4 bases and J by 0 bases, and 7 bases separated the two germline ends. In DNA form, the CDR3 reads TGTGCCAGTAGTAACCCCGGCTCTGGGGCCAACGTCCTGACTTTC. As protein: CASSNPGSGANVLTF.

This chain joins TRBV10-3 and TRBJ2-1, with TRBD2 as a possible D gene (5 bases). Germline values: CDR1 ENHRY, CDR2 SYGVKD. V lost 8 bases to trimming and J lost 4 bases, with 6 bases between them. There are 11 residues in the CDR3. The CDR3 is CAIREYNEQFF. CDR3 in DNA: TGTGCCATCCGGGAATACAATGAGCAGTTCTTC.

The chain joins TRBV5-1 to TRBJ2-2; the match to TRBD1 covers 7 bases. CDR3 size: 15 residues. The trim removed 1 base at V and 7 bases at J, leaving 7 bases unmatched. The germline V gene encodes CDR1 SGHRS and CDR2 YFSETQ. The CDR3 here is CASSLTGTDGGELFF. The CDR3, as DNA: TGCGCCAGCAGCTTGACCGGGACAGATGGCGGGGAGCTGTTTTTT.

The chain employs TRBV28 and TRBJ2-5, with a weak D call TRBD2 (5 bases). V was pared by 4 bases and J by 1 base, with 10 bases between. Germline loops: CDR1 MDHEN, CDR2 SYDVKM. This CDR3 has 14 amino acids. DNA for the CDR3: TGTGCCAGCAGTTCAGCCGGGGTCCAAGAGACCCAGTACTTC. As protein: CASSSAGVQETQYF.

The rearrangement links TRBV19 to TRBJ1-5; no reliable D call. In germline, CDR1 is LNHDA, CDR2 SQIVND (reference sequence). V was trimmed by 2 bases and J by 6 bases, leaving 14 bases between them. This CDR3 has 15 amino acids. The CDR3: CASSIPSPRGQPQHF. DNA of the CDR3: TGTGCCAGTAGTATACCCTCTCCTAGAGGTCAGCCCCAGCATTTT.

CDR3 bases: TGTGCCAGCAGCTCACGACAGGGTTTGGAGACCCAGTACTTC. It encodes CASSSRQGLETQYF. The chain recombines TRBV13 with TRBJ2-5, with TRBD1 matching 7 bases. The CDR3 has 14 amino acids. Germline V gene data show CDR1 as PRHDT and CDR2 as FYEKMQ (reference sequence). The ends lost 4 bases at V and 5 bases at J; junction bases unmatched: 7.

By frequency in the sample, this clone is medium-sized. The V gene is TRBV6-4, the J gene TRBJ2-3; tentative D call: TRBD1 (6 bases). The CDR3 spans 13 residues. V lost 4 bases, J lost 2 bases, and 7 bases lay in between. Germline V gene data show CDR1 as MRHNA and CDR2 as SNTAGT. CDR3 bases: TGTGCCAGCAGTGGGACAGACACAGATACGCAGTATTTT. Translated: CASSGTDTDTQYF.

This sequence joins TRBV7-9 and TRBJ2-3; 13 bases line up with TRBD2. Germline CDR1 is SEHNR and CDR2 is FQNEAQ (reference sequence). The CDR3 has 16 amino acids. Losses at the gene ends were 8 bases for V and 0 bases for J; bases not matched to a gene: 5. CDR3 DNA sequence: TGTGCCAGCCGGACTAGCGGGAGCCAGAGCACAGATACGCAGTATTTT. It encodes CASRTSGSQSTDTQYF.

The chain couples TRBV27 to TRBJ1-1; a weak D match, TRBD1 (6 bases). Trimming shortened V by 1 base and J by 2 bases, and 8 bases separated the two germline ends. CDR3 length: 14 residues. Germline assignment: CDR1 MNHEY and CDR2 SMNVEV (reference sequence). This chain's CDR3 is CASSLLQGNTEAFF. The CDR3 DNA reads TGTGCCAGCAGTTTATTACAGGGAAACACTGAAGCTTTCTTT.

The chain links TRBV2 to TRBJ1-4; D is possibly TRBD1 (5 bases). The germline V gene has CDR1 SNHLY and CDR2 FYNNEI. Trimming removed 6 bases from V and 8 bases from J, with 13 bases in between. This CDR3 has 13 amino acids. The CDR3 sequence: CASRILGGEKLFF. Written as DNA, the CDR3 is TGTGCCAGCAGGATCCTTGGGGGGGAAAAACTGTTTTTT.

Only one count was recorded for this clone. The chain joins TRBV15 to TRBJ1-2; D might be TRBD1 (5 bases). Germline CDR1 reads LNHNV; CDR2 reads YYDKDF (reference sequence). CDR3 length: 14 amino acids. Between the trimmed V and J ends, which lost 6 bases and 2 bases, there was a span of 13 bases. The chain's CDR3 is CATRDMGGNYGYTF. DNA for the CDR3: TGTGCCACCAGGGATATGGGGGGAAACTATGGCTACACCTTC.

This clone occurred a few times. The chain couples TRBV7-2 to TRBJ1-3, with TRBD1 matching 7 bases. The V segment lost 2 bases and the J segment 8 bases; nucleotides outside the gene matches: 15. There are 17 residues in the CDR3. Germline lookup yields CDR1 SGHTA and CDR2 FQGNSA. CDR3 sequence reads: CASSLPPRQGGGDTIYF. DNA for the CDR3: TGTGCCAGCAGCTTACCCCCGAGACAGGGCGGAGGAGACACCATATATTTT.

V and J are TRBV6-5 and TRBJ2-1, with unresolved D. Per germline, CDR1 MNHEY and CDR2 SVGAGI. The CDR3 sequence is 16 residues long. Trimming took off 0 bases at V and 9 bases at J, with 18 bases between the two ends. CDR3 residues: CASSYSVEATRGEQFF. In DNA form, the CDR3 reads TGTGCCAGCAGTTACTCTGTGGAAGCCACCCGCGGTGAGCAGTTCTTC.

In the case of this clone: At one end, the junction sequence differs from germline, possibly due to a read error. V gene TRBV11-1 combines with J gene TRBJ1-5, with a tentative D call TRBD1 (6 bases). The CDR3 runs to 9 residues. Germline CDR1 reads SGHAT; CDR2 reads FQDESV (reference sequence). The CDR3 spells CASSPGHLF. The CDR3 DNA is TGTGCCAGCAGCCCGGGACACCTTTTT.

The rearrangement links TRBV28 to TRBJ2-5, with TRBD1 as a possible D gene (6 bases). The CDR3 spans 12 residues. The ends were cut back, 4 bases at V and 4 bases at J, with 7 bases in the middle. The germline V gene encodes CDR1 MDHEN and CDR2 SYDVKM. The CDR3 coding sequence is TGTGCCAGCAGTTCACAGGGAGAGACCCAGTACTTC. It translates to CASSSQGETQYF.